The 2 T cell receptor beta chains in this list originate from one sample, sequenced in a study of T cells after yellow fever vaccination. TCRdb analysed the 5' RACE reads with MiXCR anew, one entry per CDR3 protein. The sample consists of about 580,000 distinct CDR3 sequences, roughly a sixth of them appearing once. The material was PBMCs, obtained roughly 5 days after the first yellow fever vaccination. The receptors stem from a man aged 18 to 30 who received the YFV17D yellow fever vaccine.

The rearrangement uses TRBV5-6 and TRBJ2-7; 8 nucleotides match TRBD2. The CDR3 has 14 residues. CDR1 and CDR2 (germline): SGHDT, YYEEEE. V was clipped by 2 bases and J by 3 bases; unmatched bases: 4. CDR3 nucleotides: TGTGCCAGCAGCTTCGGTGCGGGGGGCTACGAGCAGTACTTC. This encodes CASSFGAGGYEQYF.

The rearrangement joins TRBV29-1 to TRBJ2-3; D could derive from TRBD1 or TRBD2 (6 bases each). V was trimmed by 3 bases and J by 8 bases, leaving 12 bases between them. This CDR3 has 12 amino acids. The V gene's germline CDR1 is SQVTM and CDR2 ANQGSEA. The CDR3 nucleotides are TGCAGCGTTGACCCGGGGGCAAGTACGCAGTATTTT. It specifies CSVDPGASTQYF.